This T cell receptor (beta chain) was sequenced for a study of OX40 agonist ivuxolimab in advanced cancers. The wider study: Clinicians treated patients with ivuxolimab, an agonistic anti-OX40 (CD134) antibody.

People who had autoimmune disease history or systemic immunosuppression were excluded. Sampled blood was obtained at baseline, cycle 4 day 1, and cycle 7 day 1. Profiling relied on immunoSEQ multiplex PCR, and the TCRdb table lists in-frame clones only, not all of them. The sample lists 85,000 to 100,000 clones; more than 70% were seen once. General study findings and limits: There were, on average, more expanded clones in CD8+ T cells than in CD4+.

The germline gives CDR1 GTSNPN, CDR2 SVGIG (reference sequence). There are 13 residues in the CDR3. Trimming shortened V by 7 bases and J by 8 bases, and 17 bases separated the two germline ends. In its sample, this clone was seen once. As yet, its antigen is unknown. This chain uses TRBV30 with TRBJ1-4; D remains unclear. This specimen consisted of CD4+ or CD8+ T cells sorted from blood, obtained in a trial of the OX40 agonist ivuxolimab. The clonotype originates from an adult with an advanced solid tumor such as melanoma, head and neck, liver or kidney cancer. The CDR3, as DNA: TGTGCCTTTATCAGCGAGGCAGGAGAAAAACTGTTTTTT. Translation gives CAFISEAGEKLFF.